This TCR beta chain is drawn from a study of beta chain features in type 1 diabetes. Worth noting for this clone: Its antigen is currently unknown.

cDNA synthesis used the whole RNA isolate, giving expressed TCRB sequences. Libraries were prepared by immunoSEQ multiplex PCR; TCRdb keeps only in-frame clonotypes and omits some of them. The sample consists of 150,000 or so clones, around 10% of them appearing once. This CDR3 is built from 15 residues. Germline CDR1 and CDR2: SGHVS and FNYEAQ. The V end was cut by 5 bases, the J end by 5 bases, with 16 bases between. Study results and limitations: Compared with healthy donors, patients appeared to share more similar naive, central memory and regulatory TCRB repertoires.

The TCR comes from a young man in good health. Source material: central memory CD4+ T cells from blood. V is TRBV7-6 and J is TRBJ2-1; no definite D call. CDR3: CASSANFGSNNEQFF. The DNA for the CDR3 is TGTGCCAGCAGCGCAAACTTCGGGTCAAACAATGAGCAGTTCTTC.